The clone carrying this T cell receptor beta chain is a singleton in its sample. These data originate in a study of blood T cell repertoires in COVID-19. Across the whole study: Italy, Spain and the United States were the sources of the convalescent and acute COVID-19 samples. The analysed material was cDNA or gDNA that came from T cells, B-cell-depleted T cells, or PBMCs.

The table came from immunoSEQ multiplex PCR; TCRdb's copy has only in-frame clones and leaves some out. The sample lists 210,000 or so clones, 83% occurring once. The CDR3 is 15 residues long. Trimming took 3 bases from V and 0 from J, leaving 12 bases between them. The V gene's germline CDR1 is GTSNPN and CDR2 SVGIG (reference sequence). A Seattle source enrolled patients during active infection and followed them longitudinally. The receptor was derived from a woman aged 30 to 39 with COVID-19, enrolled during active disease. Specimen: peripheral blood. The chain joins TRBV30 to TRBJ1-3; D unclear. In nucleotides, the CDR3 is TGTGCCTGGAGGGGCGTATCCCACTCTGGAAACACCATATATTTT. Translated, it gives CAWRGVSHSGNTIYF.